The 10 T cell receptor beta chains below were found in one sample sequenced in a study of regulatory T cells in long-lasting Graves disease. CDR3-region Arm-PCR and iRepertoire HTBI primers produced the TCR beta libraries. TCRdb fed the multiplex PCR reads into MiXCR, producing one record per CDR3 protein. The sample lists hundreds of thousands of distinct CDR3 sequences, 18% occurring once. Time point noted: newly diagnosed GD, antithyroid drugs for less than 3 months. RNA isolated from PBMCs was used to make the TCR library. This material consisted of peripheral blood mononuclear cells (PBMCs), taken at new diagnosis, from a patient treated with antithyroid drugs. Every receptor here comes from a female donor with Graves disease.

This clonotype was seen many times. The chain recombines TRBV28 with TRBJ1-1; 7 bases map to TRBD1. This CDR3 has 15 residues. The junction had 8 bases not matched to a gene; V was cut back by 5 bases and J by 2 bases. CDR1 is MDHEN, CDR2 SYDVKM, per germline. In DNA form, the CDR3 reads TGTGCCAGCAGTGCGCCAGGGGGATTCAACACTGAAGCTTTCTTT. Translating it yields CASSAPGGFNTEAFF.

Many counts were recorded for this clonotype. This chain uses TRBV11-2 with TRBJ1-1, with D tentatively TRBD1 (6 bases). The CDR3 consists of 17 residues. Germline V gene sequence: CDR1 SGHAT, CDR2 FQNNGV. V was clipped by 1 base and J by 1 base, with 16 bases between them. The CDR3 loop is CASSLAVQGGKNTEAFF. CDR3 coding DNA: TGTGCCAGCAGCTTAGCGGTACAGGGCGGAAAGAACACTGAAGCTTTCTTT.

This clonotype was picked up a small number of times. The chain joins TRBV19 to TRBJ2-7; 13 bases are a match to TRBD2. Germline CDR1 LNHDA, CDR2 SQIVND (reference sequence). Unmatched junction bases numbered 8, after V lost 5 bases and J lost 4 bases. There are 16 residues in the CDR3. CDR3 nucleotide sequence: TGTGCCAGTAGTCTCCCCGGGACTAGCGGGAAGTACGAGCAGTACTTC. Translation gives CASSLPGTSGKYEQYF.

This clonotype was seen repeatedly, ten times or more. This chain uses TRBV27 with TRBJ1-1; D remains unclear. In germline, CDR1 is MNHEY, CDR2 SMNVEV (reference sequence). V lost 1 base and J lost 1, with 7 bases in between. The CDR3 is made up of 14 amino acids. The CDR3 DNA is TGTGCCAGCAGTTTATACCCGCGGAACACTGAAGCTTTCTTT. It translates to CASSLYPRNTEAFF.

The chain is built from TRBV2 and TRBJ2-1; D is ambiguous. V was trimmed by 1 base and J by 6 bases, leaving 7 bases between them. Germline CDR1 and CDR2: SNHLY and FYNNEI. This CDR3 is 13 amino acids long. As DNA, the CDR3 is TGTGCCAGCAGTGAAGATAGGACCAATGAGCAGTTCTTC. Residues: CASSEDRTNEQFF.

This clonotype was found many times. The chain has TRBV7-2 and TRBJ1-5, with 7 nucleotides matching TRBD1. The CDR3 is 14 residues long. V was pared by 1 base and J by 6 bases, with 3 bases of the junction left unmatched. Germline values: CDR1 SGHTA, CDR2 FQGNSA. This chain's CDR3 is CASSLDRGSQPQHF. CDR3 nucleotides: TGTGCCAGCAGCTTAGACAGGGGTAGTCAGCCCCAGCATTTT.

This clonotype has ten or more counts. The chain carries TRBV27 and TRBJ2-2; D perhaps matches TRBD2 (7 bases). Germline loops: CDR1 MNHEY, CDR2 SMNVEV (reference sequence). V was clipped by 7 bases and J by 0 bases, with 12 bases between them. The CDR3 is made up of 15 amino acids. The CDR3 DNA reads TGTGCCAGCACGGAGCGGGACACGAACACCGGGGAGCTGTTTTTT. This encodes CASTERDTNTGELFF.

This clonotype has ten or more counts. This sequence joins TRBV6-1 and TRBJ2-7; 13 bases agree with TRBD2. The ends lost 5 bases at V and 1 base at J; junction bases unmatched: 8. CDR1 is MNHNS and CDR2 is SASEGT in the germline V gene. The CDR3 has 17 residues. The CDR3 here is CASSQGTSGILSYEQYF. Here the CDR3 DNA reads TGTGCCAGCAGTCAAGGGACTAGCGGGATCTTATCCTACGAGCAGTACTTC.

This clonotype has ten or more counts. The chain employs TRBV28 and TRBJ2-1; possibly TRBD1 for D (7 bases). The CDR3 runs to 14 residues. V was trimmed by 2 bases and J by 7 bases, leaving 12 bases between them. Germline V gene lookup returns CDR1 MDHEN and CDR2 SYDVKM. The CDR3 DNA sequence: TGTGCCAGCAGTTTAGGCGCAGGGGGGAATGAGCAGTTCTTC. This gives the protein CASSLGAGGNEQFF. Full variable domain (outside the CDR3, taken from reference TRBV28 and TRBJ2-1): DVKVTQSSRYLVKRTGEKVFLECVQDMDHENMFWYRQDPGLGLRLIYFSYDVKMKEKGDIPEGYSVSREKKERFSLILESASTNQTSMYLCASSLGAGGNEQFFGPGTRLTVL.

This clonotype appeared a few times. This may stem from a read error, because a much larger clone lies one nucleotide away. The V gene is TRBV11-2, the J gene TRBJ2-3; TRBD1 agrees at 9 bases. Looked up from germline, CDR1 is SGHAT and CDR2 is FQNNGV. There are 18 residues in the CDR3. Trimming took 7 bases from V and 4 from J; bases not matched to a gene: 18. The DNA for the CDR3 is TGTGCCAGCACCTTGGGGCCGTGGGACAGGGCATACGCAGATACGCAGTATTTT. Its translation is CASTLGPWDRAYADTQYF.